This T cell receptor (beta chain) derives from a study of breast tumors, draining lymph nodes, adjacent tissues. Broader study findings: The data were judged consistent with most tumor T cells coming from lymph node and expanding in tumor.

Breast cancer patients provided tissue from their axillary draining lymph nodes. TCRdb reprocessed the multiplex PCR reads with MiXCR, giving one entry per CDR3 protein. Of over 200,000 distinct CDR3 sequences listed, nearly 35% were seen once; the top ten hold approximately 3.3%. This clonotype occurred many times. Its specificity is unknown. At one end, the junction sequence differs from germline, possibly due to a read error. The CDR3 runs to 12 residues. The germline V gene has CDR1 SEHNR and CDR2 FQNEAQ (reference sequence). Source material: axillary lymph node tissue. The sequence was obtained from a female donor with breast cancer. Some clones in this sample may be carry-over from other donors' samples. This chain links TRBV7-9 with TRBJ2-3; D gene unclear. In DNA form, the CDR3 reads TGTGCCGGCAGCTTACCGCAGGATACGCAGTATTTT. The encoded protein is CAGSLPQDTQYF.